A single sample is the source of the 21 T cell receptor beta chains below, sequenced in a study of cytomegalovirus exposure and HLA in healthy donors. With 60 Vbeta and 13 Jbeta primers, the PCR was carried out. Produced via immunoSEQ multiplex PCR; TCRdb's table is partial and in-frame only. The sample lists over 80,000 clones; about three quarters were seen once. The sample taken for sequencing was PBMCs. These TCRs come from a man in his forties in good health and CMV-seronegative.

V usage is TRBV4-1 and J usage is TRBJ1-1, with 7 positions matching TRBD1. Germline CDR1 is MGHRA and CDR2 is YSYEKL. V lost 3 bases and J lost 0; bases outside the gene matches: 4. This CDR3 is built from 15 residues. The CDR3 DNA reads as TGCGCCAGCAGCCAGCGACAGGGAATGAACACTGAAGCTTTCTTT. Its translation: CASSQRQGMNTEAFF.

V gene TRBV28 combines with J gene TRBJ1-5, with D maybe TRBD1 (6 bases). Trimming cost V 3 bases and J 4 bases, with 16 bases left between them. Germline V gene lookup returns CDR1 MDHEN and CDR2 SYDVKM. The CDR3 has 16 residues. CDR3 region: CASSFLGARRNQPQHF. The CDR3 DNA follows: TGTGCCAGCAGTTTTTTGGGGGCTCGGCGTAATCAGCCCCAGCATTTT.

The rearrangement joins TRBV9 to TRBJ1-1, with 7 nucleotides matching TRBD1. There are 14 residues in the CDR3. Germline values: CDR1 SGDLS, CDR2 YYNGEE. The ends lost 2 bases at V and 1 base at J; junction bases unmatched: 2. CDR3 nucleotides: TGTGCCAGCAGCGTGGGACAGCCGAACACTGAAGCTTTCTTT. The encoded protein is CASSVGQPNTEAFF.

The chain employs TRBV6-5 and TRBJ1-4, with D possibly TRBD1 on 6 matching bases. The V and J ends lost 0 bases and 10 bases respectively, with 15 bases between them. The CDR3 is 15 residues long. The germline gives CDR1 MNHEY, CDR2 SVGAGI. CDR3: CASSYSGEGVLKLFF. The CDR3 DNA follows: TGTGCCAGCAGTTACTCGGGAGAGGGGGTTTTAAAACTGTTTTTT.

The chain has TRBV29-1 and TRBJ2-5; TRBD1 matches at 9 bases. The CDR3 totals 16 residues. Losses at the gene ends were 7 bases for V and 2 bases for J; bases not matched to a gene: 14. The germline V gene has CDR1 SQVTM and CDR2 ANQGSEA. The CDR3 DNA reads TGCAGCGCATATAGGGCAGGGACAGGGAGTCAAGAGACCCAGTACTTC. This sequence encodes CSAYRAGTGSQETQYF.

The V call is TRBV5-8, the J call TRBJ2-2; 7 positions match TRBD1. CDR1 and CDR2 from the germline V gene are SGHTS and YDEGEE. The CDR3 runs to 15 residues. The J segment lost 0 bases and the V segment lost 4 bases, leaving 3 bases of the junction unmatched. Written as DNA, the CDR3 is TGTGCCAGCAGCCCCGGGACAGCGAACACCGGGGAGCTGTTTTTT. As protein: CASSPGTANTGELFF.

The rearrangement uses TRBV7-9 and TRBJ2-5, with D possibly matching TRBD1 (6 bases). V lost 5 bases and J 4 bases, leaving 14 bases between the germline ends. This CDR3 has 14 amino acids. Germline values: CDR1 SEHNR, CDR2 FQNEAQ (reference sequence). CDR3 DNA: TGTGCCAGCAGCCCCCACAGGGTCGGAGAGACCCAGTACTTC. Translation: CASSPHRVGETQYF.

V is TRBV2 and J is TRBJ2-5; 8 nucleotides agree with TRBD1. The germline CDR1 and CDR2 sequences are SNHLY and FYNNEI. Trimming at V came to 6 bases and at J to 4 bases, leaving 7 bases not matched to a gene. The CDR3 covers 14 residues. CDR3 in amino acids: CASRGTGGLETQYF. CDR3 DNA: TGTGCCAGCAGGGGGACAGGAGGTTTAGAGACCCAGTACTTC.

The gene calls are TRBV2 and TRBJ1-1; a weak D match, TRBD1 (5 bases). The CDR3 loop spans 12 amino acids. Germline V gene lookup returns CDR1 SNHLY and CDR2 FYNNEI. V shed 3 bases and J shed 8 bases, with 10 bases lying between them. The CDR3 region has the DNA TGTGCCAGCAGTGATAGGGACTCGGAAGCTTTCTTT. This encodes CASSDRDSEAFF.

The table lists this clone with a count of one. The J gene is TRBJ1-3, the V gene TRBV25-1; tentative D call: TRBD1 (5 bases). Deletions cut 10 bases from V and 3 bases from J, with 13 bases between. There are 13 residues in the CDR3. Germline CDR1 reads MGHDK; CDR2 reads SYGVNS. CDR3 loop: CATQDRSGNTIYF. Here the CDR3 DNA reads TGTGCCACCCAAGACAGAAGTGGAAACACCATATATTTT.

The chain carries TRBV18 and TRBJ1-5; D is unclear. Trimming cost V 2 bases and J 3 bases, with 8 bases left between them. The CDR3 totals 14 residues. Germline V gene data show CDR1 as KGHSH and CDR2 as LQKENI. The CDR3 DNA sequence: TGTGCCAGCTCACCATCGAGGGACAATCAGCCCCAGCATTTT. It codes for CASSPSRDNQPQHF.

There are a few counts of this clone. This chain connects TRBV6-6 to TRBJ2-7; maybe TRBD2 (5 bases). This CDR3 is 11 amino acids long. Germline-derived CDR1 and CDR2 are MNHNY and SVGAGI (reference sequence). V dropped 2 bases and J dropped 13 bases, with 12 bases sitting between them. The CDR3 region is CASSYGGPKYF. CDR3 nucleotide sequence: TGTGCCAGCAGTTACGGCGGGCCCAAATACTTC.

The chain joins TRBV7-2 to TRBJ2-5, with TRBD2 matching over 11 bases. TRBJ2-7 explains the end of the DNA better; the J call may be wrong. The CDR3 has 16 residues. Germline CDR1 is SGHTA and CDR2 is FQGNSA. The CDR3 nucleotides read TGTGCCAGCAGCTCGAGACTAGCGGGGACGTTATACGAGCAGTACTTC. Protein sequence: CASSSRLAGTLYEQYF.

The J gene is TRBJ1-5, the V gene TRBV27; D call uncertain. The length of the CDR3 is 15 residues. V was pared by 5 bases and J by 0 bases, with 11 bases between. Germline V gives CDR1 MNHEY, CDR2 SMNVEV (reference sequence). The CDR3 DNA reads as TGTGCCAGCAGTCTCGGCAGGAATAGCAATCAGCCCCAGCATTTT. Translating gives CASSLGRNSNQPQHF.

The V call is TRBV6-4, the J call TRBJ1-2, with TRBD1 as a possible D gene (5 bases). The V gene lost 7 bases and the J gene lost 0 bases, with 24 bases spanning the gap. The CDR3 has 18 amino acids. Per germline, CDR1 MRHNA and CDR2 SNTAGT. The CDR3 protein is CASNALKPRGGSNYGYTF. CDR3 nucleotide sequence: TGTGCCAGCAACGCACTGAAACCAAGGGGAGGCTCTAACTATGGCTACACCTTC.

The V call is TRBV7-2, the J call TRBJ2-7; no firm D call. V was cut by 2 bases and J by 2 bases, with 7 bases left in between. The germline V gene has CDR1 SGHTA and CDR2 FQGNSA. The CDR3 has 13 amino acids. CDR3 DNA: TGTGCCAGCAGCTTACTAGAGGCCTACGAGCAGTACTTC. Amino acid sequence: CASSLLEAYEQYF.

The chain has TRBV7-9 and TRBJ2-5; TRBD1 is a possible D gene (6 bases). Trimming pared 4 bases from V and 6 bases from J, leaving 21 bases between. There are 16 residues in the CDR3. Germline CDR1 reads SEHNR; CDR2 reads FQNEAQ (reference sequence). The CDR3 DNA reads as TGTGCCAGCAGCTCCAACAGGGCGGCGGCTTGGAAGACCCAGTACTTC. As protein: CASSSNRAAAWKTQYF.

There are a few counts of this clone. The chain recombines TRBV29-1 with TRBJ2-1, with 9 nucleotides matching TRBD2. V lost 0 bases to trimming and J lost 3 bases; unmatched junction nucleotides: 9. Germline values: CDR1 SQVTM, CDR2 ANQGSEA. The CDR3 consists of 17 residues. CDR3 loop: CSVEDPSSGGGYNEQFF. Here the CDR3 DNA reads TGCAGCGTTGAAGACCCTAGTAGCGGGGGAGGCTACAATGAGCAGTTCTTC.

The rearrangement uses TRBV10-3 and TRBJ2-7, with D possibly being TRBD1 (6 bases). V lost 2 bases to trimming and J lost 4 bases, with 9 bases between them. The CDR3 spans 13 residues. Germline V gives CDR1 ENHRY, CDR2 SYGVKD. Here the CDR3 reads CAISETGTYEQYF. The CDR3 DNA sequence: TGTGCCATCAGTGAGACAGGGACGTACGAGCAGTACTTC.

This chain links TRBV4-1 with TRBJ2-2; tentatively, D is TRBD2 (6 bases). Germline CDR1 is MGHRA and CDR2 is YSYEKL. The CDR3 is 16 amino acids. With 3 bases removed from V and 2 bases from J, the gap between germline ends came to 13 bases. The CDR3 bases are TGCGCCAGCAGCCAGCGACTAGGAGGTAACACCGGGGAGCTGTTTTTT. It translates to CASSQRLGGNTGELFF.

The chain employs TRBV6-5 and TRBJ1-2, with TRBD1 as a possible D gene (6 bases). This CDR3 is built from 15 residues. V was clipped by 2 bases and J by 5 bases, with 15 bases between them. Germline V gene data show CDR1 as MNHEY and CDR2 as SVGAGI. For the CDR3, the DNA is TGTGCCAGCAGTTACGCGTCGGACAGATATTATGGCTACACCTTC. Its protein is CASSYASDRYYGYTF.